This T cell receptor beta chain was sequenced in a study of shared clonotypes between healthy human individuals. Turning to the study itself: Three plates each covered CD4 naive and memory; CD8 naive two, CD8 memory one.

Produced via immunoSEQ multiplex PCR; TCRdb's table is partial and in-frame only. In the table there are over a million clones, approximately 78% of which are singletons. Germline V CDR1 and CDR2: MNHEY, SMNVEV (reference sequence). The CDR3 has 21 amino acids. J gave up 2 bases and V 2 bases, and 23 bases lay outside the gene matches. A CD45RA-negative memory subset and a CD45RA+ naive subset were separated from the CD4+ cells. The table lists this clone with a few counts. The sample consisted of memory CD4+ T cells from PBMCs. Noted subset: CD45RA-negative fraction. The genes are TRBV27 and TRBJ1-2; 7 bases align to TRBD1. The TCR comes from a man aged 18 to 29 in good health. Some clones in this sample may be carry-over from other donors' samples. CDR3 sequence reads: CASSLQGSWQGRAGGNYGYTF. CDR3 in DNA: TGTGCCAGCAGTTTACAAGGGTCGTGGCAGGGACGCGCAGGGGGAAACTATGGCTACACCTTC.